Reported below is one T cell receptor (beta chain). This specimen comes from a study of blood T cell repertoires in COVID-19. Study context: Acute and convalescent COVID-19 samples came from the United States, Italy and Spain. T cells, B-cell-depleted T cells, or PBMCs provided the cDNA or gDNA that served as material.

In the authors' workflow: Nucleated cell number was recorded as an estimate derived from reference gene primer amplification. The protocol was immunoSEQ multiplex PCR, while the TCRdb copy is restricted to in-frame clones and leaves out a portion. V and J calls and clone size are as listed in that table; D and trimming were resolved from the DNA. The sample shows fewer than 35,000 clones, roughly 82% of them seen only once. V dropped 2 bases and J dropped 8 bases, with 12 bases sitting between them. This CDR3 spans 13 amino acids. Germline V gene sequence: CDR1 SGHTA, CDR2 FQGNSA. The sample was peripheral blood. This receptor was identified in a man older than 75 with active or convalescent COVID-19. The chain is built from TRBV7-2 and TRBJ1-2; D remains unclear. Here the CDR3 DNA reads TGTGCCAGCAGCTTATACGACTCTCTGGGCTACACCTTC. It translates to CASSLYDSLGYTF.